These 27 T cell receptor beta chains were sequenced from one sample in a study of Tregs in tolerant kidney transplant recipients. The table came from immunoSEQ multiplex PCR; TCRdb's copy has only in-frame clones and leaves some out. The data include tens of thousands of clones; the top ten clones carry about 0.83%. The source material was CD4+ T cells from blood, sampled before the transplant. The receptors come from a human donor who received a combined kidney and bone marrow transplant.

As to this clone: The read ends 3 residues before the CDR3 terminus; that terminus is restored from the germline J gene. The chain is built from TRBV19 and TRBJ2-2, with D possibly matching TRBD2 (5 bases). The germline V gene has CDR1 LNHDA and CDR2 SQIVND (reference sequence). The CDR3 sequence is 13 residues long. Trimming pared 7 bases from V and 4 bases from J, leaving 10 bases between. CDR3 bases read: TGTGCCAGTATCGGGGATTTCACCGGGGAG. It codes for CASIGDFTGE. The full CDR3 reads CASIGDFTGELFF.

Details on this clone: The CDR3 end lies 3 residues beyond the end of the read and is filled in from the germline J gene. The chain links TRBV7-6 to TRBJ1-1; TRBD1 matches at 7 bases. CDR1 and CDR2 (germline): SGHVS, FNYEAQ. The V segment lost 4 bases and the J segment 4 bases; nucleotides outside the gene matches: 0. CDR3 length: 12 amino acids. Partial CDR3 DNA: TGTGCCAGCAGCTCAGGGGGCACTGAA. It specifies CASSSGGTE. The full CDR3 is CASSSGGTEAFF.

Concerning this clone: The read finishes 3 residues shy of the CDR3 end, and the germline J gene is used to complete it. The chain uses TRBV19 and TRBJ1-2, with a tentative D call TRBD1 (6 bases). The ends were cut back, 4 bases at V and 4 bases at J, with 10 bases in the middle. Germline lookup yields CDR1 LNHDA and CDR2 SQIVND (reference sequence). The CDR3 consists of 13 residues. Incomplete CDR3 DNA: TGTGCCAGTAGTAGGGGGCGCGGCTATGGC. Protein: CASSRGRGYG. The entire CDR3 protein is CASSRGRGYGYTF.

Points on this clone: Read sequence stops 3 residues before the CDR3 end, and the germline J gene provides the missing end. V is TRBV2 and J is TRBJ2-5; the D gene is possibly TRBD2 (5 bases). The CDR3 spans 14 residues. Germline V gene lookup returns CDR1 SNHLY and CDR2 FYNNEI. V was clipped by 1 base and J by 7 bases, with 13 bases between them. The DNA read from the CDR3 is TGTGCCAGCAGTGAAGGAGGTAGCGTTGGGACC. Translation: CASSEGGSVGT. The full CDR3 sequence reads CASSEGGSVGTQYF.

A word on this clone: Read sequence stops 3 residues before the CDR3 end, and the germline J gene provides the missing end. The rearrangement uses TRBV5-6 and TRBJ1-2; D ambiguous. Germline values: CDR1 SGHDT, CDR2 YYEEEE. The CDR3 length is 15 residues. The CDR3 loop reads CASSFLVSLRGGYTF. The CDR3 bases that were read are TGTGCCAGCAGCTTCCTGGTGTCGCTTCGCGGCGGC.

On this clone: The read terminates 3 residues ahead of where the CDR3 ends, so the germline J gene completes it. The rearrangement uses TRBV5-6 and TRBJ1-6; D might be TRBD1 (5 bases). Per germline, CDR1 SGHDT and CDR2 YYEEEE. V lost 1 base and J lost 8, with 10 bases in between. This CDR3 has 14 residues. This chain's CDR3 is CASSLSRGDSPLHF. CDR3 bases read: TGTGCCAGCAGCTTGAGCCGGGGGGATTCACCC.

Regarding this clone: The CDR3 end is not reached by the read, which stops 3 residues before it; the germline J gene fills it in. The genes are TRBV2 and TRBJ1-6; D gene unclear. V shed 3 bases and J shed 10 bases, with 16 bases lying between them. From germline, CDR1 is SNHLY and CDR2 FYNNEI. CDR3 length: 15 residues. CDR3 loop: CASSEYRGSGSPLHF. The part of the CDR3 DNA that was read is TGTGCCAGCAGTGAGTATCGGGGATCGGGGTCACCC. Variable domain in full (rest from reference TRBV2 and TRBJ1-6): EPEVTQTPSHQVTQMGQEVILRCVPISNHLYFYWYRQILGQKVEFLVSFYNNEISEKSEIFDDQFSVERPDGSNFTLKIRSTKLEDSAMYFCASSEYRGSGSPLHFGNGTRLTVT.

About this clone: The read comes to an end 3 residues before the CDR3 does, leaving the germline J gene to fill in the end. The gene calls are TRBV5-1 and TRBJ1-5; tentative D call: TRBD1 (6 bases). V dropped 0 bases and J dropped 6 bases, with 7 bases sitting between them. The CDR3 length is 13 residues. Germline values: CDR1 SGHRS, CDR2 YFSETQ. Incomplete CDR3 DNA: TGCGCCAGCAGCTTGGACAGGGCTCAGCCC. It translates to CASSLDRAQP. The whole CDR3 is CASSLDRAQPQHF.

About this clone itself: The read finishes 3 residues shy of the CDR3 end, and the germline J gene is used to complete it. This chain uses TRBV2 with TRBJ2-5; 7 nucleotides align to TRBD1. The CDR3 runs 17 residues. CDR1 is SNHLY and CDR2 is FYNNEI in the germline V gene. V lost 4 bases to trimming and J lost 0 bases; unmatched junction nucleotides: 11. The CDR3 protein is CASSAGQKALYQETQYF. The CDR3 DNA, read in part, is TGTGCCAGCAGTGCGGGACAGAAAGCCCTGTACCAAGAGACC. Using reference TRBV2 and TRBJ2-5 for the parts outside the CDR3, the full variable domain is EPEVTQTPSHQVTQMGQEVILRCVPISNHLYFYWYRQILGQKVEFLVSFYNNEISEKSEIFDDQFSVERPDGSNFTLKIRSTKLEDSAMYFCASSAGQKALYQETQYFGPGTRLLVL.

On this clone itself: The observed sequence ends 3 residues before the CDR3 terminus, with the missing tail filled in from the germline J gene. The genes are TRBV14 and TRBJ2-4; 7 bases fit TRBD2. The CDR3 sequence is 17 residues long. With 0 bases clipped from V and 3 bases from J, the junction kept 8 bases outside the gene matches. Germline-derived CDR1 and CDR2 are SGHDN and FVKESK. This CDR3 is CASSQDRGRAFKNIQYF. The CDR3 DNA, read in part, is TGTGCCAGCAGCCAAGACCGGGGGAGGGCCTTCAAAAACATT.

Of note for this clone: Sequencing ends 3 residues short of the CDR3 end; the germline J gene provides the rest. The gene calls are TRBV2 and TRBJ2-7, with 13 bases identical to TRBD2. V dropped 7 bases and J dropped 1; count of bases not matched to a gene: 4. The CDR3 extends over 15 amino acids. The V gene's germline CDR1 is SNHLY and CDR2 FYNNEI. The CDR3 is CASKALAGGSYEQYF. CDR3 bases read: TGTGCCAGCAAAGCACTAGCGGGAGGGTCCTACGAG.

With respect to this clone: The read finishes 3 residues shy of the CDR3 end, and the germline J gene is used to complete it. The chain is built from TRBV5-6 and TRBJ2-2, with no clear D. The CDR3 is made up of 15 amino acids. Trimming took off 3 bases at V and 6 bases at J, with 15 bases between the two ends. The germline CDR1 and CDR2 sequences are SGHDT and YYEEEE. CDR3 in amino acids: CASSSQLDTPGELFF. CDR3 DNA (partial): TGTGCCAGCAGCTCTCAACTCGACACCCCCGGGGAG.

To note about this clone: The read terminates 3 residues before the CDR3 end, so the remaining end is supplied by the germline J gene. The chain combines TRBV18 with TRBJ1-4; a possible D gene is TRBD1 (6 bases). The length of the CDR3 is 13 residues. CDR1 KGHSH and CDR2 LQKENI come from the germline V gene. V gave up 5 bases and J gave up 7 bases, with 11 bases separating them. The DNA read from the CDR3 is TGTGCCAGCTCAGGGCAGGGGAGTGAAAAA. This encodes CASSGQGSEK. The whole CDR3 protein is CASSGQGSEKLFF.

Note on this clone: The missing CDR3 end, 3 residues past where the read stops, is filled in from the germline J gene. This sequence joins TRBV30 and TRBJ1-4, with D possibly matching TRBD1 (6 bases). The CDR3 spans 17 residues. Germline V gene lookup returns CDR1 GTSNPN and CDR2 SVGIG (reference sequence). The V end was cut by 3 bases, the J end by 2 bases, with 19 bases between. Partial CDR3 DNA: TGTGCCTGGAGCAAAGGGACCCCGGGGGGCACTAATGAAAAA. This gives the protein CAWSKGTPGGTNEK. The entire CDR3 protein is CAWSKGTPGGTNEKLFF.

On this clone itself: The read comes to an end 3 residues before the CDR3 does, leaving the germline J gene to fill in the end. V gene TRBV5-6 combines with J gene TRBJ1-1; 12 nucleotides align to TRBD1. This CDR3 has 15 residues. V lost 1 base, J lost 7 bases, and 5 bases stayed unmatched. Germline CDR1 reads SGHDT; CDR2 reads YYEEEE. CDR3 in amino acids: CASSLRGTGGGEAFF. The DNA read from the CDR3 is TGTGCCAGCAGCTTGCGCGGGACAGGGGGCGGTGAA.

Regarding this clone: Coverage ceases 3 residues before the CDR3 finishes, and the germline J gene fills in the end. This chain connects TRBV10-1 to TRBJ2-3; D uncertain. Germline assignment: CDR1 WNHNN and CDR2 SYGVQD (reference sequence). Deletions cut 0 bases from V and 0 bases from J, with 4 bases between. The CDR3 has 14 amino acids. CDR3 DNA (partial): TGCGCCAGCAGTGAGTCAGGCAGCACAGATACG. It is translated as CASSESGSTDT. The entire CDR3 reads CASSESGSTDTQYF.

As regards this clone: The CDR3 goes on 3 residues after the read ends, and that part is filled in from the germline J gene. This rearrangement joins TRBV18 to TRBJ1-2, with 7 bases aligning to TRBD1. The ends lost 3 bases at V and 2 bases at J; junction bases unmatched: 6. CDR1 is KGHSH and CDR2 is LQKENI in the germline V gene. There are 15 residues in the CDR3. The CDR3 loop reads CASSPDWDSNYGYTF. The CDR3 DNA, read in part, is TGTGCCAGCTCACCCGACTGGGACAGCAACTATGGC. Using reference TRBV18 and TRBJ1-2 for the parts outside the CDR3, the full variable domain is NAGVMQNPRHLVRRRGQEARLRCSPMKGHSHVYWYRQLPEEGLKFMVYLQKENIIDESGMPKERFSAEFPKEGPSILRIQQVVRGDSAAYFCASSPDWDSNYGYTFGSGTRLTVV.

With respect to this clone: With the read ending 3 residues before the CDR3 end, the germline J gene is used to fill in that end. The J gene is TRBJ2-3, the V gene TRBV6-2 or TRBV6-3; tentative D call: TRBD1 (5 bases). V shed 7 bases and J shed 6 bases, with 11 bases lying between them. This CDR3 contains 12 residues. Germline lookup yields CDR1 MNHEY and CDR2 SVGEGT. The sequenced part of the CDR3 DNA is TGTGCCAGCAAGGGGATTTGGGATACG. Protein: CASKGIWDT. The full CDR3 protein is CASKGIWDTQYF.

A remark on this clone: The read terminates 3 residues ahead of where the CDR3 ends, so the germline J gene completes it. The V and J genes are TRBV19 and TRBJ2-5; possibly TRBD2 for D (7 bases). Germline CDR1 reads LNHDA; CDR2 reads SQIVND (reference sequence). V was shortened by 3 bases and J by 5 bases, with 16 bases between the two germline ends. CDR3 length: 15 residues. The CDR3: CASSILGGRGETQYF. The CDR3 DNA, read in part, is TGTGCCAGTAGTATCCTCGGGGGGCGCGGGGAGACC.

Of note for this clone: The CDR3 end is not reached by the read, which stops 3 residues before it; the germline J gene fills it in. The rearrangement links TRBV19 to TRBJ2-1, with TRBD1 matching over 9 bases. CDR1 is LNHDA, CDR2 SQIVND, per germline (reference sequence). The ends lost 5 bases at V and 9 bases at J; junction bases unmatched: 8. CDR3 size: 14 residues. The sequenced CDR3 bases are TGTGCCAGTAGTGTATCTCCGGGACAGGGTGAG. Translation: CASSVSPGQGE. In full, the CDR3 reads CASSVSPGQGEQFF.

About this clone: The read ends 3 residues shy of where the CDR3 ends; the end is completed using the germline J gene. This sequence joins TRBV7-6 and TRBJ2-1; 10 bases fit TRBD2. J was trimmed by 5 bases and V by 0 bases; bases with no gene match: 1. Germline assignment: CDR1 SGHVS and CDR2 FNYEAQ. This CDR3 spans 15 amino acids. CDR3 region: CASSLALAGNNEQFF. The sequenced part of the CDR3 DNA is TGTGCCAGCAGCTTAGCACTAGCGGGGAACAATGAG.

Worth noting for this clone: Coverage ceases 3 residues before the CDR3 finishes, and the germline J gene fills in the end. This chain joins TRBV10-3 and TRBJ2-1, with TRBD2 as a possible D gene (5 bases). CDR3 length: 13 amino acids. Germline-derived CDR1 and CDR2 are ENHRY and SYGVKD. Trimming took off 10 bases at V and 5 bases at J, with 15 bases between the two ends. Partial CDR3 DNA: TGTGCCAGCCGGACTGATATCGACAATGAG. Translated: CASRTDIDNE. The whole CDR3 reads CASRTDIDNEQFF.

Notes on this clone: The CDR3 end is not reached by the read, which stops 3 residues before it; the germline J gene fills it in. This chain joins TRBV20-1 and TRBJ2-1; 10 bases match TRBD1. The CDR3 has 12 amino acids. CDR1 is DFQATT and CDR2 is SNEGSKA in the germline V gene (reference sequence). The CDR3 is CRDRTGGNEQFF. The DNA read from the CDR3 is TGCAGGGACCGGACAGGGGGCAATGAG.

Concerning this clone itself: The missing CDR3 end, 3 residues past where the read stops, is filled in from the germline J gene. The chain uses TRBV29-1 and TRBJ2-1; D is possibly TRBD2 (5 bases). V lost 3 bases, J lost 1 base, and 7 bases lay in between. Germline CDR1 reads SQVTM; CDR2 reads ANQGSEA. The CDR3 extends over 13 amino acids. The CDR3 bases that were read are TGCAGCGTTGAGACGGGGTCCTACAATGAG. Its protein is CSVETGSYNE. The whole CDR3 sequence reads CSVETGSYNEQFF.

The CDR3 reads CASTSSGYEQYF. CDR3 DNA, as far as it was read: TGTGCCAGTACCTCCTCAGGGTACGAG. This sequence joins TRBV19 and TRBJ2-7, with D perhaps matching TRBD1 (5 bases). The read halts 3 residues ahead of the CDR3 end, with the missing end drawn from the germline J gene. The CDR3 contains 12 residues. Looked up from germline, CDR1 is LNHDA and CDR2 is SQIVND (reference sequence). V was pared by 7 bases and J by 4 bases, with 11 bases between.

As for this clone: From the germline J gene comes the end of the CDR3, since the read stops 3 residues before it. The chain carries TRBV18 and TRBJ1-2, with TRBD1 identical over 7 bases. This CDR3 is built from 14 residues. J lost 0 bases, V lost 6 bases, and 4 bases had no gene match. The germline CDR1 and CDR2 sequences are KGHSH and LQKENI. The CDR3 reads CASSSGQSNYGYTF. The covered CDR3 bases are TGTGCCAGCTCCTCGGGACAGTCTAACTATGGC.

As regards this clone: The CDR3 end is not reached by the read, which stops 3 residues before it; the germline J gene fills it in. The rearrangement joins TRBV7-2 to TRBJ2-4; 8 bases line up with TRBD1. This CDR3 has 12 residues. Germline V gives CDR1 SGHTA, CDR2 FQGNSA. CDR3 DNA, as far as it was read: TGTGCCAGCAGCCTGGACAGGGCTCAT. It encodes CASSLDRAH. The full CDR3 is CASSLDRAHQYF.